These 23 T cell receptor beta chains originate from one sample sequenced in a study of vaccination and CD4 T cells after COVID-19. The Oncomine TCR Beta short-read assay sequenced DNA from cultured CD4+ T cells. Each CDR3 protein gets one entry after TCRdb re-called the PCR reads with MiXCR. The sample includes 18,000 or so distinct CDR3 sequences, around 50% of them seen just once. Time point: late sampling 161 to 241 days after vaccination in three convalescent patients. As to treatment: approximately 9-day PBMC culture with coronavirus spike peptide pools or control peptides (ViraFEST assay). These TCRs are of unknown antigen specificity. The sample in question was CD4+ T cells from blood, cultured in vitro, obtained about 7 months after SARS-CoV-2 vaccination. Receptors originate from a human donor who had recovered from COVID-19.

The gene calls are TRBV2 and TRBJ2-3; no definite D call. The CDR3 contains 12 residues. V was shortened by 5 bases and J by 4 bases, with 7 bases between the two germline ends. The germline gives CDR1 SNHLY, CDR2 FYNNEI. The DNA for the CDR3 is TGTGCCAGCAGTTCACTACCAGATACGCAGTATTTT. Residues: CASSSLPDTQYF.

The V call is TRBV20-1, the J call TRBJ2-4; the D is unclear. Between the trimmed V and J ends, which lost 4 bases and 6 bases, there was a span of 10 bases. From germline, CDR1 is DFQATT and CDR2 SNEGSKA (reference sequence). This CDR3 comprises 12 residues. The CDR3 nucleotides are TGCAGTGCTACCCAGTCGGGAAACATTCAGTACTTC. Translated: CSATQSGNIQYF.

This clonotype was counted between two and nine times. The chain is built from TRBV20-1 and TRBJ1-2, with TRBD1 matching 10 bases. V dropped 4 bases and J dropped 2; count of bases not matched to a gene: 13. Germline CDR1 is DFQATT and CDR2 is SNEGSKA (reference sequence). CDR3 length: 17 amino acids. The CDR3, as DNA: TGCAGTGCTAACCGACCGGGACAGGGGAATAGGAACTATGGCTACACCTTC. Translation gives CSANRPGQGNRNYGYTF.

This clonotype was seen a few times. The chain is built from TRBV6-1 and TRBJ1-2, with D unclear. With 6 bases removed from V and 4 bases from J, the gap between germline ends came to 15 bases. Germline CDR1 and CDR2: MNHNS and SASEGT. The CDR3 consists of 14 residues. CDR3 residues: CASRKVGRIYGYTF. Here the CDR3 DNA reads TGTGCCAGCAGGAAAGTGGGCAGGATCTATGGCTACACCTTC.

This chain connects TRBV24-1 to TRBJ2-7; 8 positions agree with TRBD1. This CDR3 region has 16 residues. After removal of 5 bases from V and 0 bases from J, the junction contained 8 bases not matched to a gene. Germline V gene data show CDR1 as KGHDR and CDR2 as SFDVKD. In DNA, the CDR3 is TGTGCCACCAGTGCCCATGGGACAGGACGCTCCTACGAGCAGTACTTC. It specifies CATSAHGTGRSYEQYF.

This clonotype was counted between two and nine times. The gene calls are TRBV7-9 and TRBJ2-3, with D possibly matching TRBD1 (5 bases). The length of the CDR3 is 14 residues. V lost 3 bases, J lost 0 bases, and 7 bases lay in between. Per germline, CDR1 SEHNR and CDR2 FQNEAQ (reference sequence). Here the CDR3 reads CASSFPGSTDTQYF. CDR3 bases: TGTGCCAGCAGCTTCCCAGGGAGCACAGATACGCAGTATTTT.

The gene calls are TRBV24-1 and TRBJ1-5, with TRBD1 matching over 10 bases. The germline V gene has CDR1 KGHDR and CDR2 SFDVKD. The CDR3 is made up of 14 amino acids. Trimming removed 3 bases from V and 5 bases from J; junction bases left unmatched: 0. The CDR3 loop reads CATSDGQGDQPQHF. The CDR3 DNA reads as TGTGCCACCAGTGATGGACAGGGGGATCAGCCCCAGCATTTT.

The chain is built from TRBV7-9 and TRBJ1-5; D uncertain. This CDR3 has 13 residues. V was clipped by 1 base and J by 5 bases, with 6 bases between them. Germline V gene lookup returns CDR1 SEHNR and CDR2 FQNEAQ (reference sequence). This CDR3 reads CASSLGPDQPQHF. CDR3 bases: TGTGCCAGCAGCTTAGGGCCCGATCAGCCCCAGCATTTT.

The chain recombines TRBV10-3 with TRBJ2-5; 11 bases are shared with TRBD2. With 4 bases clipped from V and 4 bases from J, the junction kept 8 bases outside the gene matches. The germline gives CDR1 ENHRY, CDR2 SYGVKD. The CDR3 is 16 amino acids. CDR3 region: CAISVGLAGGGETQYF. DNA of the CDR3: TGTGCCATCAGTGTGGGGCTAGCGGGGGGCGGAGAGACCCAGTACTTC.

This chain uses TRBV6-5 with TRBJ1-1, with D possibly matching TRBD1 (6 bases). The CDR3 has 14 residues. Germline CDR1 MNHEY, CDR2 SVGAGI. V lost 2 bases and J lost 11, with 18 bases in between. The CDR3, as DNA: TGTGCCAGCAGTTACGGCAGGGGAGTTTTTGCGGCTTTCTTT. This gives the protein CASSYGRGVFAAFF.

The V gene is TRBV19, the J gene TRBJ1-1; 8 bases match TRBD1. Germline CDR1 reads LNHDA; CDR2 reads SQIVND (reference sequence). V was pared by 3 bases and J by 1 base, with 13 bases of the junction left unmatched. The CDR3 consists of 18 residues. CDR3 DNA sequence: TGTGCCAGTAGTATCTGGGCAGGGGGCGAAGATGGGAACACTGAAGCTTTCTTT. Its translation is CASSIWAGGEDGNTEAFF.

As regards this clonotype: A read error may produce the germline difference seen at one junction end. The CDR3 nucleotides are TGTGCTAGCAGCTTAGTCCGCGCGGGGGTGGGCGAGACCCAGTACTTC. This gives the protein CASSLVRAGVGETQYF. V and J are TRBV7-7 and TRBJ2-5, with 7 bases that match TRBD2. The germline V gene encodes CDR1 SSHAT and CDR2 FNYEAQ (reference sequence). There are 16 residues in the CDR3.

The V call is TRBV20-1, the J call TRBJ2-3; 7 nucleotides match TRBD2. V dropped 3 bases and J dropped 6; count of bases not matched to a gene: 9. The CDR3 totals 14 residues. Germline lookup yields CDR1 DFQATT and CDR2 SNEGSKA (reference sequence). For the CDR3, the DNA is TGCAGTGCTAGTTCCCCGGGGGGAGCTGATACGCAGTATTTT. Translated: CSASSPGGADTQYF.

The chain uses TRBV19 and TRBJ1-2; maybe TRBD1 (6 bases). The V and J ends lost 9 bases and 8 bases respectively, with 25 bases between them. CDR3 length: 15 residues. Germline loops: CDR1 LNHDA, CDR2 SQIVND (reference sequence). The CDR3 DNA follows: TGTGCCAGCACACCCGGGGGACACACCCCGCGGGGCTACACCTTC. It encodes CASTPGGHTPRGYTF.

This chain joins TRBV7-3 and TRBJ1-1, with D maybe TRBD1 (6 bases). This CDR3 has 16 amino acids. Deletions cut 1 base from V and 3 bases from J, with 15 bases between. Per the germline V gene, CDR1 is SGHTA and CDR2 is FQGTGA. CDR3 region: CASSLRNREADTEAFF. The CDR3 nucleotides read TGTGCCAGCAGCTTAAGGAACAGGGAAGCGGACACTGAAGCTTTCTTT. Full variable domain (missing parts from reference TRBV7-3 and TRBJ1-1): GAGVSQTPSNKVTEKGKYVELRCDPISGHTALYWYRQSLGQGPEFLIYFQGTGAADDSGLPNDRFFAVRPEGSVSTLKIQRTERGDSAVYLCASSLRNREADTEAFFGQGTRLTVV.

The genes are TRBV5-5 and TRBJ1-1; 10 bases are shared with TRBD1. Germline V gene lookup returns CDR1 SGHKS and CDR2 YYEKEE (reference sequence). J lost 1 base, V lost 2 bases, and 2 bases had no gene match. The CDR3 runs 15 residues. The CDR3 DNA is TGTGCCAGCAGCTTATGGACAGGGGGGAACACTGAAGCTTTCTTT. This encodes CASSLWTGGNTEAFF.

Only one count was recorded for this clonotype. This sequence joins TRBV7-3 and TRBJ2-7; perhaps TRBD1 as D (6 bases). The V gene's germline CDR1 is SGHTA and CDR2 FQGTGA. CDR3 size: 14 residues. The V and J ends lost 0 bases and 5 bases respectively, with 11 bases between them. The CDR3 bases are TGTGCCAGCAGCTTAACCGGGACATACCACGAGCAGTACTTC. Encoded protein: CASSLTGTYHEQYF.

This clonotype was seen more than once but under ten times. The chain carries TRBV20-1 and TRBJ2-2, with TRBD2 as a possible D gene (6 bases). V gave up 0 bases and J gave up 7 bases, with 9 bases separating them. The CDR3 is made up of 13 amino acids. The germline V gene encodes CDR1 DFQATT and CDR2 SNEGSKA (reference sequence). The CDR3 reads CSAREVAVGELFF. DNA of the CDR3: TGCAGTGCTAGAGAGGTAGCGGTCGGGGAGCTGTTTTTT.

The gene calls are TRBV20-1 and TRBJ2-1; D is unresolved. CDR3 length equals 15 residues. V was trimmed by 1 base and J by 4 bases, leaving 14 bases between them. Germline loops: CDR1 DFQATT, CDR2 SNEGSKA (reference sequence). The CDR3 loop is CSARGAPMRYNEQFF. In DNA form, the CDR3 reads TGCAGTGCTAGAGGGGCTCCGATGCGATACAATGAGCAGTTCTTC.

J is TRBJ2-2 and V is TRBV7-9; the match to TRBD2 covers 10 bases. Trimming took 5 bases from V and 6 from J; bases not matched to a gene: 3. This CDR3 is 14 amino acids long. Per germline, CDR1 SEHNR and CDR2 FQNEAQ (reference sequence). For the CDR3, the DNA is TGTGCCAGCAGCCCTGGACTAGCGGCCGGGGAGCTGTTTTTT. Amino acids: CASSPGLAAGELFF. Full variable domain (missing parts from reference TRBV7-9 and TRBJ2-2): DTGVSQNPRHKITKRGQNVTFRCDPISEHNRLYWYRQTLGQGPEFLTYFQNEAQLEKSRLLSDRFSAERPKGSFSTLEIQRTEQGDSAMYLCASSPGLAAGELFFGEGSRLTVL.

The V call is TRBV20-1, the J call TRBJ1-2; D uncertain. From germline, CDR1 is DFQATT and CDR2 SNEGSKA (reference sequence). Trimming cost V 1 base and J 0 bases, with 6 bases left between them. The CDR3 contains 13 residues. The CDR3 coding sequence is TGCAGTGCTAGAGGGAAAGCTAACTATGGCTACACCTTC. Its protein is CSARGKANYGYTF.

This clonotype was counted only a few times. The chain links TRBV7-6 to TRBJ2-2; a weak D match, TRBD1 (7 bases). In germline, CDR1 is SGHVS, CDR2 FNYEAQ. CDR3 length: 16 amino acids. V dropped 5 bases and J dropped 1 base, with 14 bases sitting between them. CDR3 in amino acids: CASSGAGQRNTGELFF. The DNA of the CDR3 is TGTGCCAGCAGCGGGGCGGGACAGCGGAACACCGGGGAGCTGTTTTTT.

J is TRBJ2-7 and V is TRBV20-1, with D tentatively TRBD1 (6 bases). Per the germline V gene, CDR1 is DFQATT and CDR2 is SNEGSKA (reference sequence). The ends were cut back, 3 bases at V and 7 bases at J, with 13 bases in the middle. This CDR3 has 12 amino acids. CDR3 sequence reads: CSASLSDSEQYF. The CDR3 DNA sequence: TGCAGTGCTAGCCTCTCGGACAGTGAGCAGTACTTC.